One sample yielded the 16 T cell receptor beta chains listed below, sequenced in a study of blood T cell repertoires in COVID-19. The table came from immunoSEQ multiplex PCR; TCRdb's copy has only in-frame clones and leaves some out. The repertoire includes 200,000 to 250,000 clones, around 88% of them detected once, and approximately 6% sits in the top ten. The sequenced sample consisted of peripheral blood. The receptors shown here come from an elderly woman with COVID-19, enrolled during active disease.

This rearrangement joins TRBV1 to TRBJ2-3; TRBD2 is the table's D call, not checked against the DNA. TRBV1 is noted as a pseudogene. The CDR3 runs to 15 residues. The CDR3: CTSSRGLGEGDTQYF. CDR3 sequence (DNA): TGCACCAGCAGCCGCGGACTGGGAGAAGGAGATACGCAGTATTTT.

This chain joins TRBV3-1 (or the pseudogene TRBV3-2) and TRBJ1-5, with 11 bases identical to TRBD1. The J segment lost 6 bases and the V segment lost 1 base, leaving 5 bases of the junction unmatched. The CDR3 has 16 residues. CDR1 is LGHDT and CDR2 is YNNKEL in the germline V gene (reference sequence). The CDR3 nucleotides read TGTGCCAGCAGCCAAGGGACAGGGGGCTCGGGTCAGCCCCAGCATTTT. This gives the protein CASSQGTGGSGQPQHF.

This chain links TRBV11-2 with TRBJ1-6, with D perhaps matching TRBD1 (6 bases). CDR1 and CDR2 (germline): SGHAT, FQNNGV. The CDR3 covers 16 residues. The V end lost 5 bases, the J end lost 6 bases, and 17 bases lay between the germline ends. CDR3 DNA sequence: TGTGCCAGCAGCCCTGGACAGAGCTTCCTTAATTCACCCCTCCACTTT. Its translation: CASSPGQSFLNSPLHF. The full variable domain, in which reference TRBV11-2 and TRBJ1-6 provide the parts outside the CDR3, is EAGVAQSPRYKIIEKRQSVAFWCNPISGHATLYWYQQILGQGPKLLIQFQNNGVVDDSQLPKDRFSAERLKGVDSTLKIQPAKLEDSAVYLCASSPGQSFLNSPLHFGNGTRLTVT.

J is TRBJ2-7 and V is TRBV7-2; 9 nucleotides match TRBD1. Germline V CDR1 and CDR2: SGHTA, FQGNSA. The CDR3 runs to 13 residues. V was clipped by 5 bases and J by 5 bases; unmatched bases: 4. The CDR3 DNA sequence: TGTGCCAGCAGCCCGGACAGGGGCCACGAGCAGTACTTC. It encodes CASSPDRGHEQYF.

The chain recombines TRBV6-4 with TRBJ2-3; TRBD2 is a possible D gene (5 bases). Germline V lookup: CDR1 MRHNA, CDR2 SNTAGT. The CDR3 runs to 13 residues. V lost 4 bases, J lost 5 bases, and 10 bases lay in between. CDR3 coding DNA: TGTGCCAGCAGTGTCCGACGGGGAGATACGCAGTATTTT. Protein sequence: CASSVRRGDTQYF.

J is TRBJ2-5 and V is TRBV18; TRBD2 matches at 10 bases. J gave up 2 bases and V 6 bases, and 9 bases lay outside the gene matches. The CDR3 has 16 amino acids. Germline V gives CDR1 KGHSH, CDR2 LQKENI. CDR3 in amino acids: CASSDSKAGGQETQYF. As DNA, the CDR3 is TGTGCCAGCTCCGATTCGAAAGCGGGGGGGCAAGAGACCCAGTACTTC.

The chain joins TRBV6-1 to TRBJ1-4; D unclear. V was trimmed by 3 bases and J by 5 bases, leaving 4 bases between them. Germline V gene sequence: CDR1 MNHNS, CDR2 SASEGT. This CDR3 region has 12 residues. The CDR3 here is CASSDVNEKLFF. The CDR3 coding sequence is TGTGCCAGCAGTGACGTCAATGAAAAACTGTTTTTT.

The chain links TRBV3-1 (or the pseudogene TRBV3-2) to TRBJ1-2; 7 nucleotides match TRBD1. Germline CDR1 LGHDT, CDR2 YNNKEL (reference sequence). V trimming: 6 bases; J trimming: 8 bases; junction bases outside the gene matches: 9. CDR3 length: 13 residues. CDR3 in DNA: TGTGCCAGCAGACGTTTCACAGGGGACGGCTACACCTTC. It codes for CASRRFTGDGYTF.

The chain links TRBV28 to TRBJ1-2; 7 bases align to TRBD1. Trimming took 5 bases from V and 4 from J; bases not matched to a gene: 13. The V gene's germline CDR1 is MDHEN and CDR2 SYDVKM. The CDR3 covers 16 residues. The CDR3 bases are TGTGCCAGCAGTCCCCCGAGTAGAGGGGGCCTCTATGGCTACACCTTC. Translation: CASSPPSRGGLYGYTF.

This rearrangement joins TRBV11-3 to TRBJ2-1; TRBD2 matches at 12 bases. Trimming at V came to 1 base and at J to 4 bases, leaving 11 bases not matched to a gene. The CDR3 is made up of 19 amino acids. CDR1 is SGHNT, CDR2 YENEEA, per germline. CDR3 sequence (DNA): TGTGCCAGCAGCTTAGGTTCTAGCGGGGGGGCCAATAGGTACAATGAGCAGTTCTTC. It is translated as CASSLGSSGGANRYNEQFF. Full variable domain (remainder filled in from reference TRBV11-3 and TRBJ2-1): EAGVVQSPRYKIIEKKQPVAFWCNPISGHNTLYWYLQNLGQGPELLIRYENEEAVDDSQLPKDRFSAERLKGVDSTLKIQPAELGDSAVYLCASSLGSSGGANRYNEQFFGPGTRLTVL.

The V and J genes are TRBV19 and TRBJ1-1; 9 nucleotides align to TRBD1. V was pared by 5 bases and J by 1 base, with 5 bases of the junction left unmatched. The CDR3 is made up of 15 amino acids. In germline, CDR1 is LNHDA, CDR2 SQIVND (reference sequence). The CDR3 DNA follows: TGTGCCAGTAGTGTCACAGGGGGCAAGAACACTGAAGCTTTCTTT. It translates to CASSVTGGKNTEAFF. Filled out from reference TRBV19 and TRBJ1-1, the complete variable domain reads DGGITQSPKYLFRKEGQNVTLSCEQNLNHDAMYWYRQDPGQGLRLIYYSQIVNDFQKGDIAEGYSVSREKKESFPLTVTSAQKNPTAFYLCASSVTGGKNTEAFFGQGTRLTVV.

The chain employs TRBV5-1 and TRBJ2-3; 7 bases line up with TRBD1. This CDR3 is 15 amino acids long. V dropped 4 bases and J dropped 0; count of bases not matched to a gene: 5. Germline values: CDR1 SGHRS, CDR2 YFSETQ. DNA for the CDR3: TGCGCCAGCAGCCCAGGGGGAACTAGCACAGATACGCAGTATTTT. It yields the protein CASSPGGTSTDTQYF.

About this clone itself: Being one base from a much bigger clone, this may be a read error. Within the sample, other DNA sequences also encode this same CDR3. This sequence joins TRBV6-5 and TRBJ1-2; 8 bases are a match to TRBD1. CDR1 is MNHEY and CDR2 is SVGAGI in the germline V gene. The CDR3 contains 13 residues. The CDR3 reads CASINTGGGGYTF. Written as DNA, the CDR3 is TGTGCTAGCATCAATACAGGGGGAGGCGGCTACACCTTC.

The J gene is TRBJ1-2, the V gene TRBV6-5, with a weak D call TRBD1 (6 bases). The CDR3 is 15 amino acids. V was shortened by 2 bases and J by 3 bases, with 13 bases between the two germline ends. From germline, CDR1 is MNHEY and CDR2 SVGAGI. The CDR3 sequence is CASSYMGGGYYGYTF. The CDR3 nucleotides read TGTGCCAGCAGTTACATGGGGGGGGGCTACTATGGCTACACCTTC.

CDR3 DNA: TGTGCCAGCAGTCCCTGGACAGGACGAAGTCAGCCCCAGCATTTT. This encodes CASSPWTGRSQPQHF. This chain joins TRBV27 and TRBJ1-5, with 7 bases that match TRBD1. The CDR3 length is 15 residues. V was clipped by 5 bases and J by 6 bases; unmatched bases: 10. Germline V gene sequence: CDR1 MNHEY, CDR2 SMNVEV (reference sequence).

The chain uses TRBV10-3 and TRBJ1-1; D not resolved. V shed 9 bases and J shed 8 bases, with 16 bases lying between them. CDR3 length: 12 residues. Germline assignment: CDR1 ENHRY and CDR2 SYGVKD. CDR3 in DNA: TGTGCCATAAGAGGATCCGACCGGGAAGCTTTCTTT. It specifies CAIRGSDREAFF.